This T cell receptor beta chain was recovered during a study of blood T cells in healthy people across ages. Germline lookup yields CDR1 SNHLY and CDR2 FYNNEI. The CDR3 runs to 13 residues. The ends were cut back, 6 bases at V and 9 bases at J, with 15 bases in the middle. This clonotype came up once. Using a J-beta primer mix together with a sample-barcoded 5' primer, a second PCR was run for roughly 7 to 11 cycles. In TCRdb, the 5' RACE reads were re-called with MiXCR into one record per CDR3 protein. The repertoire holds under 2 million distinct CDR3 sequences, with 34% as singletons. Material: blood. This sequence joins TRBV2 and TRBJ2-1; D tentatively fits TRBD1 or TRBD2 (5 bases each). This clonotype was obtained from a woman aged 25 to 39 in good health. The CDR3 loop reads CASRGDRVGEQFF. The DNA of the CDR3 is TGTGCCAGCAGGGGGGACCGGGTCGGTGAGCAGTTCTTC.